This T cell receptor (beta chain) was obtained from a study of monozygotic twins with inflammatory bowel disease. Whole-study results and caveats: Concordance status among twins (concordant versus discordant) showed no link to repertoire similarity, possibly from limited power.

The germline V gene encodes CDR1 ENHRY and CDR2 SYGVKD. The CDR3 is 16 amino acids. TCRdb re-called the 5' RACE reads; one entry per CDR3 protein, DNA not given. This sample lists some 400,000 distinct CDR3 sequences; its ten largest clones have approximately 2.4%. A note on this clonotype: The antigen remains undetermined.

Sequences were obtained from blood. The gene calls are TRBV10-3 and TRBJ2-3; TCRdb picks TRBD2, but there is no DNA to check that call. The receptor comes from a human donor with ulcerative colitis or Crohn's disease, or a healthy co-twin of an affected twin (not recorded which). CDR3 region: CAISESMAVLTDTQYF.